This T cell receptor (beta chain) came from a study of T cell changes during pregnancy in multiple sclerosis. Produced via immunoSEQ multiplex PCR; TCRdb's table is partial and in-frame only. Among roughly 70,000 clones listed, around 92% were seen once. Trimming took 4 bases from V and 6 from J; bases not matched to a gene: 6. Germline V lookup: CDR1 SGHTA, CDR2 FQGTGA. This CDR3 is 13 amino acids long. The source was peripheral blood, collected in the third trimester of pregnancy. The chain uses TRBV7-3 and TRBJ2-7; 7 bases match TRBD2. The clonotype was recovered from a female donor in good health, enrolled as a control in a pregnancy study. The CDR3 protein is CASSSSGYSEQYF. CDR3 nucleotide sequence: TGTGCCAGCAGCTCTAGCGGATACAGCGAGCAGTACTTC. The full variable domain, its missing parts supplied by reference TRBV7-3 and TRBJ2-7, is GAGVSQTPSNKVTEKGKYVELRCDPISGHTALYWYRQSLGQGPEFLIYFQGTGAADDSGLPNDRFFAVRPEGSVSTLKIQRTERGDSAVYLCASSSSGYSEQYFGPGTRLTVT.